Presented here are 27 T cell receptor beta chains from one specimen sequenced in a study of T cell responses to AZD1222 COVID-19 vaccine. The protocol was immunoSEQ multiplex PCR, while the TCRdb copy is restricted to in-frame clones and leaves out a portion. The sample has about 54,000 clones, roughly 87% seen once; the top ten hold over 3.5%. Sequencing used peripheral blood, obtained on day 0 of AZD1222 vaccination. These receptor sequences come from an adult in good health.

The chain joins TRBV10-2 to TRBJ1-3; D unresolved. V shed 4 bases and J shed 4 bases, with 20 bases lying between them. The germline CDR1 and CDR2 sequences are WSHSY and SAAADI. The CDR3 length is 17 residues. Here the CDR3 DNA reads TGCGCCAGCAGTGGCCTTTCGGTACCAAGTCCGGGAAACACCATATATTTT. The encoded protein is CASSGLSVPSPGNTIYF.

This chain uses TRBV27 with TRBJ2-7; D possibly corresponds to TRBD2 (5 bases). CDR3 length: 15 amino acids. V gave up 4 bases and J gave up 4 bases, with 17 bases separating them. CDR1 is MNHEY, CDR2 SMNVEV, per germline (reference sequence). The CDR3 nucleotides are TGTGCCAGCAGTTCCTTCGGACTTGGGGATTACGAGCAGTACTTC. Translating it yields CASSSFGLGDYEQYF.

J is TRBJ2-3 and V is TRBV7-2; 10 bases are a match to TRBD1. The J segment lost 4 bases and the V segment lost 5 bases, leaving 12 bases of the junction unmatched. CDR1 is SGHTA, CDR2 FQGNSA, per germline. The length of the CDR3 is 17 residues. The CDR3 nucleotides read TGTGCCAGCAGCCCCCCCACGGGGACAGGGGAATCAGATACGCAGTATTTT. It translates to CASSPPTGTGESDTQYF. Using reference TRBV7-2 and TRBJ2-3 for the parts outside the CDR3, the full variable domain is GAGVSQSPSNKVTEKGKDVELRCDPISGHTALYWYRQSLGQGLEFLIYFQGNSAPDKSGLPSDRFSAERTGGSVSTLTIQRTQQEDSAVYLCASSPPTGTGESDTQYFGPGTRLTVL.

V is TRBV12-3 or TRBV12-4 and J is TRBJ1-1; unclear D gene. V was pared by 5 bases and J by 4 bases, with 11 bases between. The CDR3 consists of 13 residues. For the CDR3, the DNA is TGTGCCAGCAGTAATACGGGAGGCACTGAAGCTTTCTTT. Its protein is CASSNTGGTEAFF.

V gene TRBV28 combines with J gene TRBJ1-6; no clear D. The CDR3 is made up of 12 amino acids. CDR1 is MDHEN, CDR2 SYDVKM, per germline. V gave up 7 bases and J gave up 7 bases, with 8 bases separating them. The CDR3 region has the DNA TGTGCCAGCACGGTCGGGAATTCACCCCTCCACTTT. It encodes CASTVGNSPLHF.

V and J are TRBV29-1 and TRBJ2-1; D unclear. The CDR3 runs to 12 residues. With 6 bases removed from V and 6 bases from J, the gap between germline ends came to 12 bases. CDR1 is SQVTM, CDR2 ANQGSEA, per germline. The CDR3 loop reads CSVPSSFNEQFF. CDR3 DNA sequence: TGCAGCGTCCCTTCTAGTTTCAATGAGCAGTTCTTC.

V and J are TRBV5-4 and TRBJ1-2; D is undetermined. V lost 2 bases and J lost 4, with 9 bases in between. The CDR3 loop spans 13 amino acids. Germline CDR1 and CDR2: SGHNT and YYREEE (reference sequence). CDR3 in amino acids: CASSLPGSYGYTF. The CDR3 region has the DNA TGTGCCAGCAGCTTACCCGGGAGCTATGGCTACACCTTC.

V and J are TRBV10-1 and TRBJ1-4; no reliable D call. Germline CDR1 reads WNHNN; CDR2 reads SYGVQD (reference sequence). This CDR3 is 14 amino acids long. Trimming stripped 6 bases from V and 7 bases from J, with 15 bases between. Here the CDR3 DNA reads TGCGCCAGCAGCGCGGGAGGGCGATCTGAAAAACTGTTTTTT. Its translation: CASSAGGRSEKLFF.

V is TRBV28 and J is TRBJ2-7; D unclear. There are 11 residues in the CDR3. V was trimmed by 7 bases and J by 3 bases, leaving 7 bases between them. Germline values: CDR1 MDHEN, CDR2 SYDVKM. CDR3 region: CASTSNYEQYF. The CDR3 DNA reads as TGTGCCAGCACCTCCAACTACGAGCAGTACTTC.

The gene calls are TRBV28 and TRBJ2-2; 7 bases map to TRBD1. CDR1 MDHEN and CDR2 SYDVKM come from the germline V gene. The CDR3 extends over 15 amino acids. Losses at the gene ends were 3 bases for V and 4 bases for J; bases not matched to a gene: 5. This CDR3 is CASSFKGALTGELFF. DNA for the CDR3: TGTGCCAGCAGTTTTAAGGGGGCCCTCACCGGGGAGCTGTTTTTT.

The genes are TRBV27 and TRBJ2-1; 11 bases map to TRBD2. The CDR3 runs 15 residues. The junction had 1 base not matched to a gene; V was cut back by 4 bases and J by 2 bases. The germline gives CDR1 MNHEY, CDR2 SMNVEV (reference sequence). The CDR3 spells CASSSSGGTYNEQFF. As DNA, the CDR3 is TGTGCCAGCAGTTCTAGCGGGGGGACCTACAATGAGCAGTTCTTC.

This chain joins TRBV5-1 and TRBJ1-5, with a possible D match to TRBD1 (6 bases). V dropped 0 bases and J dropped 7 bases, with 14 bases sitting between them. This CDR3 is built from 15 residues. Germline CDR1 is SGHRS and CDR2 is YFSETQ. CDR3 nucleotides: TGCGCCAGCAGCTTGGGCCCAGGGGCCTACCAGCCCCAGCATTTT. Translation gives CASSLGPGAYQPQHF.

The chain is built from TRBV5-1 and TRBJ1-6; tentatively, D is TRBD1 (5 bases). CDR3 length equals 16 residues. Germline V gives CDR1 SGHRS, CDR2 YFSETQ. The germline V and J ends were trimmed by 0 bases and 7 bases, with 14 bases remaining between them. CDR3 residues: CASSLVPQTGNSPLHF. CDR3 bases: TGCGCCAGCAGCTTGGTGCCCCAAACAGGCAATTCACCCCTCCACTTT.

V and J are TRBV7-9 and TRBJ2-5; 12 bases are shared with TRBD1. With 5 bases clipped from V and 5 bases from J, the junction kept 9 bases outside the gene matches. The germline CDR1 and CDR2 sequences are SEHNR and FQNEAQ (reference sequence). The CDR3 covers 16 residues. As DNA, the CDR3 is TGTGCCAGCAGCGCCTCCGGGACAGGGGGCGGGGAGACCCAGTACTTC. It encodes CASSASGTGGGETQYF.

The V call is TRBV7-3, the J call TRBJ1-1; D perhaps matches TRBD1 (6 bases). The germline V gene encodes CDR1 SGHTA and CDR2 FQGTGA. CDR3 length equals 13 residues. V gave up 5 bases and J gave up 4 bases, with 11 bases separating them. CDR3 DNA sequence: TGTGCCAGCAGCCCTACAGGGTCCACTGAAGCTTTCTTT. Its protein is CASSPTGSTEAFF.

The chain is built from TRBV7-3 and TRBJ1-1; the D gene is possibly TRBD1 (6 bases). Germline V gene lookup returns CDR1 SGHTA and CDR2 FQGTGA. Trimming left V 4 bases short and J 7 bases short, with 13 bases between. The CDR3 spans 13 residues. Here the CDR3 DNA reads TGTGCCAGCAGCTCAGGACAGCGGAGTGAAGCTTTCTTT. It codes for CASSSGQRSEAFF. Drawing the rest from reference TRBV7-3 and TRBJ1-1, the complete variable domain is GAGVSQTPSNKVTEKGKYVELRCDPISGHTALYWYRQSLGQGPEFLIYFQGTGAADDSGLPNDRFFAVRPEGSVSTLKIQRTERGDSAVYLCASSSGQRSEAFFGQGTRLTVV.

The V and J genes are TRBV7-9 and TRBJ1-2, with D possibly TRBD1 on 5 matching bases. Looked up from germline, CDR1 is SEHNR and CDR2 is FQNEAQ (reference sequence). V lost 5 bases and J 4 bases, leaving 17 bases between the germline ends. This CDR3 is built from 15 residues. The CDR3 bases are TGTGCCAGCAGCCCTTTTTTGACAGCACCCTATGGCTACACCTTC. It translates to CASSPFLTAPYGYTF.

V gene TRBV7-9 combines with J gene TRBJ1-2; D is undetermined. The germline V and J ends were trimmed by 1 base and 8 bases, with 17 bases remaining between them. Germline lookup yields CDR1 SEHNR and CDR2 FQNEAQ (reference sequence). The CDR3 is 15 residues long. CDR3 nucleotides: TGTGCCAGCAGCTTAGATGGTGGCCCGGTGGTGGGCTACACCTTC. It specifies CASSLDGGPVVGYTF. The complete variable domain, with remaining parts taken from reference TRBV7-9 and TRBJ1-2, reads DTGVSQNPRHKITKRGQNVTFRCDPISEHNRLYWYRQTLGQGPEFLTYFQNEAQLEKSRLLSDRFSAERPKGSFSTLEIQRTEQGDSAMYLCASSLDGGPVVGYTFGSGTRLTVV.

The V call is TRBV7-2, the J call TRBJ1-6; possibly TRBD1 for D (6 bases). The germline CDR1 and CDR2 sequences are SGHTA and FQGNSA. Trimming removed 0 bases at V and 12 bases at J, with 15 bases between. CDR3 length: 15 residues. CDR3 in DNA: TGTGCCAGCAGCTTAGCGGCAGGGGTTAGAGGACCCCTCCACTTT. Translating it yields CASSLAAGVRGPLHF. Looking up the rest from reference TRBV7-2 and TRBJ1-6 gives the full variable domain: GAGVSQSPSNKVTEKGKDVELRCDPISGHTALYWYRQSLGQGLEFLIYFQGNSAPDKSGLPSDRFSAERTGGSVSTLTIQRTQQEDSAVYLCASSLAAGVRGPLHFGNGTRLTVT.

The chain joins TRBV2 to TRBJ2-7, with a possible D match to TRBD1 (6 bases). The CDR3 totals 14 residues. Germline CDR1 reads SNHLY; CDR2 reads FYNNEI. V lost 3 bases to trimming and J lost 7 bases, with 16 bases between them. The chain's CDR3 is CASSDLTGTGEQYF. The CDR3 nucleotides are TGTGCCAGCAGTGATCTAACAGGGACGGGGGAGCAGTACTTC.

The chain couples TRBV7-2 to TRBJ2-7; 11 nucleotides align to TRBD1. The CDR3 is made up of 15 amino acids. Germline loops: CDR1 SGHTA, CDR2 FQGNSA. Trimming cost V 0 bases and J 7 bases; bases outside gene matches: 5. The DNA of the CDR3 is TGTGCCAGCAGCTTAGCGACCGGGACAGGGGGGGAGCAGTACTTC. It yields the protein CASSLATGTGGEQYF.

This clone was seen only once. J is TRBJ2-5 and V is TRBV4-3, with D possibly matching TRBD2 (6 bases). V was shortened by 0 bases and J by 5 bases, with 13 bases between the two germline ends. This CDR3 contains 15 residues. Per the germline V gene, CDR1 is LGHNA and CDR2 is YSLEER. The CDR3 bases are TGCGCCAGCAGCCAAGAGACAGAGGGGAGGGAGACCCAGTACTTC. This sequence encodes CASSQETEGRETQYF.

The gene calls are TRBV6-2 or TRBV6-3 and TRBJ2-3; the match to TRBD1 covers 10 bases. CDR3 length: 16 residues. Germline V gives CDR1 MNHEY, CDR2 SVGEGT. Losses at the gene ends were 1 base for V and 1 base for J; bases not matched to a gene: 2. Written as DNA, the CDR3 is TGTGCCAGCAGTTACTTGACAGGGGGCGGCACAGATACGCAGTATTTT. This codes for CASSYLTGGGTDTQYF.

The chain is built from TRBV30 and TRBJ1-2; D remains unclear. The germline V and J ends were trimmed by 0 bases and 4 bases, with 12 bases remaining between them. Per germline, CDR1 GTSNPN and CDR2 SVGIG (reference sequence). The length of the CDR3 is 14 residues. The CDR3 DNA sequence: TGTGCCTGGAGTGTATCGGGCAGGCTCTATGGCTACACCTTC. Its protein product is CAWSVSGRLYGYTF.

V gene TRBV5-4 combines with J gene TRBJ2-7, with 7 bases identical to TRBD1. V lost 3 bases, J lost 5 bases, and 5 bases stayed unmatched. Germline V gene lookup returns CDR1 SGHNT and CDR2 YYREEE (reference sequence). The CDR3 is 13 residues long. CDR3 sequence: CASSSTGLNEQYF. Here the CDR3 DNA reads TGTGCCAGCAGCTCGACAGGGCTGAACGAGCAGTACTTC.

The chain links TRBV6-2 or TRBV6-3 to TRBJ1-5, with TRBD1 as a possible D gene (5 bases). Looked up from germline, CDR1 is MNHEY and CDR2 is SVGEGT. This CDR3 spans 13 amino acids. Trimming stripped 2 bases from V and 4 bases from J, with 6 bases between. CDR3 region: CASSYGGNQPQHF. In DNA, the CDR3 is TGTGCCAGCAGTTACGGGGGGAATCAGCCCCAGCATTTT.

This chain connects TRBV19 to TRBJ2-7, with a tentative D call TRBD1 (6 bases). The CDR3 has 15 residues. CDR1 LNHDA and CDR2 SQIVND come from the germline V gene (reference sequence). V was trimmed by 5 bases and J by 0 bases, leaving 14 bases between them. CDR3 DNA: TGTGCCAGTAGTCCTCCTGGACAGATCTCCTACGAGCAGTACTTC. Translating gives CASSPPGQISYEQYF.